Listed here are 18 T cell receptor beta chains from one sample, sequenced in a study of shared clonotypes between healthy human individuals. Method: immunoSEQ multiplex PCR; TCRdb's copy keeps in-frame clones and lacks some. The data show about 1.1 million clones, with around 78% seen just once and 0.6% to 0.7% held by the top ten. Material for sequencing was memory CD4+ T cells from PBMCs. The subset was: CD45RA-negative fraction. The source is a man between 18 and 35 years old in good health. Some clones in this sample may be carry-over from other donors' samples.

This rearrangement joins TRBV7-2 to TRBJ1-2, with D hard to call. Trimming pared 2 bases from V and 2 bases from J, leaving 6 bases between. Germline CDR1 reads SGHTA; CDR2 reads FQGNSA. This CDR3 comprises 13 residues. CDR3 protein: CASSLMGNYGYTF. The DNA of the CDR3 is TGTGCCAGCAGCTTAATGGGGAACTATGGCTACACCTTC.

This chain connects TRBV5-1 to TRBJ2-1; 8 nucleotides match TRBD2. Losses at the gene ends were 2 bases for V and 4 bases for J; bases not matched to a gene: 8. The germline V gene encodes CDR1 SGHRS and CDR2 YFSETQ. The CDR3 extends over 16 amino acids. The chain's CDR3 is CASSLELADGYNEQFF. CDR3 DNA: TGCGCCAGCAGCTTAGAACTAGCGGATGGTTACAATGAGCAGTTCTTC.

This clone was seen a single time. The chain is built from TRBV2 and TRBJ2-7, with 10 bases that match TRBD1. Per the germline V gene, CDR1 is SNHLY and CDR2 is FYNNEI. This CDR3 comprises 14 residues. V lost 4 bases to trimming and J lost 6 bases; unmatched junction nucleotides: 6. This CDR3 reads CASSVDRGRSEQYF. The DNA of the CDR3 is TGTGCCAGCAGTGTAGACAGGGGGCGCAGCGAGCAGTACTTC.

CDR3 loop: CASSVGTGFTGELFF. Written as DNA, the CDR3 is TGTGCCAGCAGCGTAGGGACAGGATTCACCGGGGAGCTGTTTTTT. This sequence joins TRBV7-3 and TRBJ2-2; 8 nucleotides agree with TRBD1. This CDR3 region has 15 residues. J was trimmed by 4 bases and V by 5 bases; bases with no gene match: 6. Germline CDR1 and CDR2: SGHTA and FQGTGA.

The V and J genes are TRBV29-1 and TRBJ1-3, with D maybe TRBD1 (6 bases). The germline V gene encodes CDR1 SQVTM and CDR2 ANQGSEA. The germline V and J ends were trimmed by 4 bases and 0 bases, with 13 bases remaining between them. The CDR3 is 15 residues long. This chain's CDR3 is CSVGGLINSGNTIYF. The CDR3 DNA reads TGCAGCGTTGGGGGGCTAATAAACTCTGGAAACACCATATATTTT.

The V call is TRBV6-5, the J call TRBJ2-5; TRBD2 agrees at 8 bases. J lost 5 bases, V lost 10 bases, and 6 bases had no gene match. The germline V gene encodes CDR1 MNHEY and CDR2 SVGAGI. This CDR3 is built from 12 residues. The CDR3 spells CATSGGMETQYF. CDR3 DNA sequence: TGTGCCACAAGCGGGGGTATGGAGACCCAGTACTTC.

The rearrangement uses TRBV28 and TRBJ2-5; D ambiguous. The germline V and J ends were trimmed by 6 bases and 4 bases, with 6 bases remaining between them. The CDR3 length is 11 residues. Germline assignment: CDR1 MDHEN and CDR2 SYDVKM. This CDR3 is CASRITETQYF. CDR3 bases: TGTGCCAGCAGAATAACAGAGACCCAGTACTTC.

This clone was seen a few times. The genes are TRBV6-1 and TRBJ1-2; D unclear. V was trimmed by 5 bases and J by 3 bases, leaving 10 bases between them. The CDR3 sequence is 13 residues long. Looked up from germline, CDR1 is MNHNS and CDR2 is SASEGT. The CDR3 region has the DNA TGTGCCAGCAGTCGGCAGAATGACTATGGCTACACCTTC. Its translation is CASSRQNDYGYTF.

This clone occurred once. The V and J genes are TRBV7-2 and TRBJ2-1, with 10 bases identical to TRBD2. With V trimmed by 5 bases and J by 6 bases, 7 bases remained unmatched. The CDR3 spans 15 residues. CDR1 is SGHTA, CDR2 FQGNSA, per germline. CDR3 DNA sequence: TGTGCCAGCAGCGCCCCTAGCGGGAGAGGCAATGAGCAGTTCTTC. Translated, it gives CASSAPSGRGNEQFF.

The rearrangement joins TRBV2 to TRBJ2-1; no clear D gene. Germline values: CDR1 SNHLY, CDR2 FYNNEI. The CDR3 loop spans 12 amino acids. Trimming took off 6 bases at V and 7 bases at J, with 10 bases between the two ends. This CDR3 reads CASSITRNEQFF. CDR3 DNA sequence: TGTGCCAGCAGCATAACGAGGAATGAGCAGTTCTTC.

The gene calls are TRBV4-2 and TRBJ1-2; 11 bases map to TRBD1. V lost 4 bases and J lost 6; bases outside the gene matches: 7. Germline lookup yields CDR1 LGHNA and CDR2 YNFKEQ. The CDR3 consists of 15 residues. The CDR3 region is CASSLRTGGRDGYTF. Written as DNA, the CDR3 is TGTGCCAGCAGCCTCCGGACAGGGGGCAGAGATGGCTACACCTTC.

V gene TRBV15 combines with J gene TRBJ1-5; D is unclear. V lost 0 bases and J 11 bases, leaving 20 bases between the germline ends. Looked up from germline, CDR1 is LNHNV and CDR2 is YYDKDF (reference sequence). The CDR3 length is 16 residues. The CDR3 sequence: CATSRDSGWAIPTQHF. CDR3 nucleotides: TGTGCCACCAGCAGAGATTCCGGATGGGCAATCCCCACCCAGCATTTT.

Details on this clone: In the same sample, other DNA sequences code for this CDR3. This chain links TRBV15 with TRBJ2-5; D unclear. The CDR3 consists of 13 residues. Looked up from germline, CDR1 is LNHNV and CDR2 is YYDKDF (reference sequence). Trimming removed 0 bases at V and 4 bases at J, with 6 bases between. CDR3 DNA: TGTGCCACCAGCAGAGATCTGCGAGAGACCCAGTACTTC. The encoded protein is CATSRDLRETQYF.

The chain joins TRBV15 to TRBJ2-1; 7 bases are shared with TRBD2. The junction had 9 bases not matched to a gene; V was cut back by 1 base and J by 0 bases. The CDR3 runs to 18 residues. The germline V gene has CDR1 LNHNV and CDR2 YYDKDF (reference sequence). Written as DNA, the CDR3 is TGTGCCACCAGCAGAGCGGTGGTAGCGGGTCCCTCCTACAATGAGCAGTTCTTC. Translation gives CATSRAVVAGPSYNEQFF.

The chain uses TRBV29-1 and TRBJ2-6; 7 bases agree with TRBD1. The V and J ends lost 5 bases and 0 bases, in that order; junction bases with no gene match: 4. The CDR3 loop spans 15 amino acids. Germline V lookup: CDR1 SQVTM, CDR2 ANQGSEA. DNA of the CDR3: TGCAGCGTTCGACAGGGTAGCTCTGGGGCCAACGTCCTGACTTTC. This gives the protein CSVRQGSSGANVLTF.

The chain is built from TRBV5-4 and TRBJ2-5; 7 positions match TRBD1. Near its end, the DNA agrees better with TRBJ2-7, so the J call may be wrong. Germline CDR1 and CDR2: SGHNT and YYREEE (reference sequence). The CDR3 runs 14 residues. CDR3 loop: CASSLTGDSYEQYF. CDR3 bases: TGTGCCAGCAGCTTGACAGGGGACTCCTACGAGCAGTACTTC.

The gene calls are TRBV28 and TRBJ1-3; D gene uncertain. Trimming removed 3 bases at V and 4 bases at J, with 7 bases between. This CDR3 contains 13 residues. Germline values: CDR1 MDHEN, CDR2 SYDVKM. The CDR3 loop reads CASSLRDGNTIYF. The CDR3 region has the DNA TGTGCCAGCAGTTTGCGTGACGGAAACACCATATATTTT.

This clone was recorded a few times. J is TRBJ2-2 and V is TRBV7-6, with 9 bases that match TRBD1. Per the germline V gene, CDR1 is SGHVS and CDR2 is FNYEAQ. This CDR3 has 15 amino acids. J gave up 6 bases and V 0 bases, and 2 bases lay outside the gene matches. DNA of the CDR3: TGTGCCAGCAGCTTAGCGGGACAGGGTCCCGGGGAGCTGTTTTTT. Amino acids: CASSLAGQGPGELFF.